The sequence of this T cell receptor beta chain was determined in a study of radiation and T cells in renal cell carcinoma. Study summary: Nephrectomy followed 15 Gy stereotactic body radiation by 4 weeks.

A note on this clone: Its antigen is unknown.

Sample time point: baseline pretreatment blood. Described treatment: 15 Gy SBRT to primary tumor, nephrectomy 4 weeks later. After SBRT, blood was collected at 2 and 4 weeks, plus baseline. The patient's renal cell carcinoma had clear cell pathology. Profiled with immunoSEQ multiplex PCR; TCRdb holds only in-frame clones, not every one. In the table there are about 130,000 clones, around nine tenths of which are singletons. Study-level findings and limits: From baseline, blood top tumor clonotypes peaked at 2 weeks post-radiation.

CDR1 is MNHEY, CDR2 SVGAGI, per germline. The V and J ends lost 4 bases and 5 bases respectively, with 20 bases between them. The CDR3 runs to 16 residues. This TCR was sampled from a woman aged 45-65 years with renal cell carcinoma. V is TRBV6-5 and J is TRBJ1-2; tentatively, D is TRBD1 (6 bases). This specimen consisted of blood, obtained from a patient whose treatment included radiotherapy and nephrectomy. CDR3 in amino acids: CASSSSQGNLLYGYTF. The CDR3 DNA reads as TGTGCCAGCAGTTCGTCTCAGGGGAACCTCTTGTATGGCTACACCTTC.